One and the same sample provided the 29 T cell receptor beta chains below, sequenced in a study of shared clonotypes between healthy human individuals (dated by TCRdb to the early 2020s). Receptor libraries were prepared by the immunoSEQ multiplex PCR assay. TCRdb's version of the immuneACCESS table is confined to in-frame rearrangements and falls short of the full clone set. An unresolved V gene accounts for under half of the shortfall where checked; the remainder is of unknown origin. The sample table lists roughly 1.5 million clones, around 98% of them with a count of one. The top ten clones comprise roughly 0.42% of the sample. The sequenced sample consisted of naive CD4+ T cells sorted from blood. The cell subset or site label corresponds to: CD45RA+ positively selected. These receptors were collected from a man in his thirties or forties in good health.

The rearrangement joins TRBV19 to TRBJ1-5, with a tentative D call TRBD1 (5 bases). The CDR3 contains 15 residues. With 5 bases removed from V and 2 bases from J, the gap between germline ends came to 13 bases. CDR1 is LNHDA and CDR2 is SQIVND in the germline V gene (reference sequence). In nucleotides, the CDR3 is TGTGCCAGTAGTTCGGAAGTGACAGGCAATCAGCCCCAGCATTTT. The encoded protein is CASSSEVTGNQPQHF.

The genes are TRBV28 and TRBJ1-1; D is unresolved. V lost 6 bases and J 10 bases, leaving 12 bases between the germline ends. This CDR3 comprises 11 residues. CDR1 and CDR2 from the germline V gene are MDHEN and SYDVKM. The CDR3 loop is CASSLGRLAFF. DNA of the CDR3: TGTGCCAGCAGCCTCGGGAGGTTAGCTTTCTTT.

J is TRBJ2-1 and V is TRBV7-2, with TRBD2 as a possible D gene (6 bases). V lost 0 bases to trimming and J lost 11 bases, with 14 bases between them. CDR3 size: 14 residues. The germline V gene encodes CDR1 SGHTA and CDR2 FQGNSA. CDR3 DNA: TGTGCCAGCAGCTTAGCGAGGGCGGGGCCCCAGCAGTTCTTC. It encodes CASSLARAGPQQFF.

The chain joins TRBV19 to TRBJ1-5; D remains unclear. This CDR3 has 12 residues. V was trimmed by 3 bases and J by 8 bases, leaving 8 bases between them. The germline CDR1 and CDR2 sequences are LNHDA and SQIVND (reference sequence). CDR3: CASSIDLKPQHF. The CDR3 DNA reads TGTGCCAGTAGTATCGACCTGAAGCCCCAGCATTTT. Combining the CDR3 with reference TRBV19 and TRBJ1-5 gives the whole variable domain DGGITQSPKYLFRKEGQNVTLSCEQNLNHDAMYWYRQDPGQGLRLIYYSQIVNDFQKGDIAEGYSVSREKKESFPLTVTSAQKNPTAFYLCASSIDLKPQHFGDGTRLSIL.

V and J are TRBV27 and TRBJ2-3, with 8 bases identical to TRBD2. Germline-derived CDR1 and CDR2 are MNHEY and SMNVEV (reference sequence). V was pared by 5 bases and J by 2 bases, with 12 bases of the junction left unmatched. The CDR3 length is 17 residues. The CDR3 DNA reads TGTGCCAGCAGTCCTTACATTAGCGGGACAAACACAGATACGCAGTATTTT. As protein: CASSPYISGTNTDTQYF.

The chain couples TRBV9 to TRBJ2-2; TRBD1 might be the D (6 bases). The V and J ends lost 4 bases and 3 bases respectively, with 10 bases between them. The CDR3 consists of 14 residues. Germline loops: CDR1 SGDLS, CDR2 YYNGEE. CDR3 loop: CASSIWGHTGELFF. DNA for the CDR3: TGTGCCAGCAGCATATGGGGGCACACCGGGGAGCTGTTTTTT.

The chain carries TRBV18 and TRBJ2-7; D perhaps matches TRBD1 (5 bases). The CDR3 is made up of 14 amino acids. Trimming stripped 1 base from V and 2 bases from J, with 9 bases between. Germline lookup yields CDR1 KGHSH and CDR2 LQKENI. The CDR3 nucleotides read TGTGCCAGCTCACCACAACAGGCAACCTACGAGCAGTACTTC. Its translation is CASSPQQATYEQYF.

A word on this clone: Other DNA sequences in the sample encode the same CDR3. The genes are TRBV9 and TRBJ2-3, with D unresolved. Germline V lookup: CDR1 SGDLS, CDR2 YYNGEE. The CDR3 is made up of 13 amino acids. Between the trimmed V and J ends, which lost 0 bases and 3 bases, there was a span of 5 bases. DNA of the CDR3: TGTGCCAGCAGCGTAGGCCGGACAGATACGCAGTATTTT. It codes for CASSVGRTDTQYF.

Of note for this clone: This same CDR3 is encoded by further DNA sequences in the sample. This sequence joins TRBV11-2 and TRBJ1-5, with D hard to call. Between the trimmed V and J ends, which lost 1 base and 3 bases, there was a span of 4 bases. This CDR3 is 13 amino acids long. Germline CDR1 and CDR2: SGHAT and FQNNGV. Here the CDR3 DNA reads TGTGCCAGCAGCTTAGGTGTCAATCAGCCCCAGCATTTT. This gives the protein CASSLGVNQPQHF.

This sequence joins TRBV15 and TRBJ1-2; D possibly corresponds to TRBD1 (6 bases). Germline V lookup: CDR1 LNHNV, CDR2 YYDKDF (reference sequence). The CDR3 spans 14 residues. V was trimmed by 2 bases and J by 3 bases, leaving 10 bases between them. In nucleotides, the CDR3 is TGTGCCACCAGCAGAAGACAGGCAGACTATGGCTACACCTTC. Its protein product is CATSRRQADYGYTF.

Points on this clone: This same CDR3 is encoded by further DNA sequences in the sample. The chain employs TRBV7-2 and TRBJ2-5; D uncertain. The CDR3 totals 13 residues. CDR1 SGHTA and CDR2 FQGNSA come from the germline V gene. The ends were cut back, 0 bases at V and 5 bases at J, with 7 bases in the middle. The CDR3 DNA is TGTGCCAGCAGCTTAGCGGTGAGGGAGACCCAGTACTTC. Translated: CASSLAVRETQYF.

V usage is TRBV19 and J usage is TRBJ2-4, with TRBD1 as a possible D gene (6 bases). V shed 3 bases and J shed 6 bases, with 21 bases lying between them. Germline V gene data show CDR1 as LNHDA and CDR2 as SQIVND (reference sequence). The CDR3 has 17 residues. CDR3 DNA sequence: TGTGCCAGTAGTATGTCACAGGGATTGGGCCAGGGAAACATTCAGTACTTC. This encodes CASSMSQGLGQGNIQYF. The variable domain in full, completed from reference TRBV19 and TRBJ2-4, reads DGGITQSPKYLFRKEGQNVTLSCEQNLNHDAMYWYRQDPGQGLRLIYYSQIVNDFQKGDIAEGYSVSREKKESFPLTVTSAQKNPTAFYLCASSMSQGLGQGNIQYFGAGTRLSVL.

The chain couples TRBV5-4 to TRBJ2-2; D perhaps matches TRBD1 (6 bases). Trimming left V 0 bases short and J 3 bases short, with 15 bases between. The germline CDR1 and CDR2 sequences are SGHNT and YYREEE (reference sequence). This CDR3 contains 17 residues. CDR3 sequence (DNA): TGTGCCAGCAGCTTGGGACCCAAGACAGGAGACACCGGGGAGCTGTTTTTT. Residues: CASSLGPKTGDTGELFF.

Regarding this clone: Other nucleotide sequences from this sample produce the same CDR3. The V and J genes are TRBV20-1 and TRBJ2-2; D ambiguous. The CDR3 runs to 11 residues. The V gene lost 3 bases and the J gene lost 5 bases, with 4 bases spanning the gap. Germline assignment: CDR1 DFQATT and CDR2 SNEGSKA (reference sequence). CDR3 protein: CSASRTGELFF. In DNA form, the CDR3 reads TGCAGTGCTAGCAGGACCGGGGAGCTGTTTTTT.

This rearrangement joins TRBV28 to TRBJ2-1, with D unclear. This CDR3 has 11 residues. The V end lost 0 bases, the J end lost 10 bases, and 4 bases lay between the germline ends. Germline V gives CDR1 MDHEN, CDR2 SYDVKM. For the CDR3, the DNA is TGTGCCAGCAGTTTATGGTCAGAGCAGTTCTTC. This translates into CASSLWSEQFF.

The rearrangement uses TRBV5-4 and TRBJ2-3; 13 positions match TRBD2. The CDR3 consists of 16 residues. Germline loops: CDR1 SGHNT, CDR2 YYREEE (reference sequence). Trimming removed 4 bases from V and 2 bases from J; junction bases left unmatched: 4. CDR3 in DNA: TGTGCCAGCAGCCGCGGGACTAGCGGGGTCACAGATACGCAGTATTTT. The encoded protein is CASSRGTSGVTDTQYF.

This clone was seen more than once but under ten times. J is TRBJ1-2 and V is TRBV6-1; 9 positions agree with TRBD1. V dropped 2 bases and J dropped 6; count of bases not matched to a gene: 7. The CDR3 loop spans 15 amino acids. Germline V lookup: CDR1 MNHNS, CDR2 SASEGT. DNA of the CDR3: TGTGCCAGCAGTGAATTCCCCGGGACAGGGAATGGCTACACCTTC. Protein sequence: CASSEFPGTGNGYTF.

The chain couples TRBV11-3 to TRBJ2-3, with D perhaps TRBD2 (6 bases). V lost 2 bases and J 2 bases, leaving 11 bases between the germline ends. The CDR3 extends over 15 amino acids. CDR1 is SGHNT, CDR2 YENEEA, per germline. In nucleotides, the CDR3 is TGTGCCAGCAGCTTAAGGGGACTCCTCACAGATACGCAGTATTTT. It translates to CASSLRGLLTDTQYF.

CDR3 in DNA: TGCGCCAGCAGCCCCCCTAGCGGGAGTGACTACGAGCAGTACTTC. This translates into CASSPPSGSDYEQYF. The rearrangement joins TRBV5-1 to TRBJ2-7; TRBD2 matches at 10 bases. CDR1 is SGHRS, CDR2 YFSETQ, per germline. The length of the CDR3 is 15 residues. Unmatched junction bases numbered 7, after V lost 4 bases and J lost 3 bases.

This chain links TRBV5-4 with TRBJ1-5; no firm D call. Trimming removed 0 bases at V and 1 base at J, with 8 bases between. This CDR3 is built from 15 residues. The germline gives CDR1 SGHNT, CDR2 YYREEE (reference sequence). The CDR3 DNA reads TGTGCCAGCAGCTTGGACGGGGAGAGCAATCAGCCCCAGCATTTT. Residues: CASSLDGESNQPQHF.

V gene TRBV7-2 combines with J gene TRBJ2-7; D possibly corresponds to TRBD1 (5 bases). Trimming took 5 bases from V and 0 from J, leaving 8 bases between them. The CDR3 length is 13 residues. Germline values: CDR1 SGHTA, CDR2 FQGNSA. DNA for the CDR3: TGTGCCAGCAGCCCAGGGTTCTCCTACGAGCAGTACTTC. Translating gives CASSPGFSYEQYF.

V is TRBV5-1 and J is TRBJ2-7, with D hard to call. Trimming removed 2 bases at V and 6 bases at J, with 15 bases between. CDR3 length: 14 residues. The V gene's germline CDR1 is SGHRS and CDR2 YFSETQ. The CDR3 reads CASSFTIGVSEQYF. The DNA for the CDR3 is TGCGCCAGCAGCTTTACAATTGGGGTTTCCGAGCAGTACTTC.

This chain joins TRBV7-6 and TRBJ2-7, with TRBD1 matching 7 bases. The V and J ends lost 6 bases and 4 bases, in that order; junction bases with no gene match: 9. This CDR3 contains 14 residues. The germline V gene encodes CDR1 SGHVS and CDR2 FNYEAQ. DNA of the CDR3: TGTGCCAGCAGGGCGGACAGGAAATTTTACGAGCAGTACTTC. Its translation: CASRADRKFYEQYF.

This clone came up once. This rearrangement joins TRBV5-1 to TRBJ2-1, with 11 nucleotides matching TRBD2. Germline V CDR1 and CDR2: SGHRS, YFSETQ. The CDR3 sequence is 18 residues long. The ends lost 4 bases at V and 10 bases at J; junction bases unmatched: 19. CDR3 coding DNA: TGCGCCAGCAGCCACGGGACTAGCGGAGGGAGGGCACAATGGGAGCAGTTCTTC. This codes for CASSHGTSGGRAQWEQFF. Combining the CDR3 with reference TRBV5-1 and TRBJ2-1 gives the whole variable domain KAGVTQTPRYLIKTRGQQVTLSCSPISGHRSVSWYQQTPGQGLQFLFEYFSETQRNKGNFPGRFSGRQFSNSRSEMNVSTLELGDSALYLCASSHGTSGGRAQWEQFFGPGTRLTVL.

The genes are TRBV15 and TRBJ2-2, with D perhaps matching TRBD2 (6 bases). CDR1 and CDR2 (germline): LNHNV, YYDKDF (reference sequence). CDR3 length: 16 amino acids. The ends were cut back, 2 bases at V and 2 bases at J, with 12 bases in the middle. The CDR3 sequence is CATSRTGTPNTGELFF. CDR3 nucleotide sequence: TGTGCCACCAGCAGAACCGGGACTCCAAACACCGGGGAGCTGTTTTTT.

V is TRBV29-1 and J is TRBJ2-5, with a tentative D call TRBD1 (6 bases). Trimming pared 1 base from V and 5 bases from J, leaving 11 bases between. Germline V CDR1 and CDR2: SQVTM, ANQGSEA. The CDR3 is made up of 13 amino acids. CDR3 residues: CSVEAGVRETQYF. CDR3 bases: TGCAGCGTTGAAGCAGGGGTGCGGGAGACCCAGTACTTC.

The J gene is TRBJ2-5, the V gene TRBV5-1, with 8 bases lining up with TRBD1. This CDR3 region has 13 residues. CDR1 and CDR2 from the germline V gene are SGHRS and YFSETQ. V trimming: 2 bases; J trimming: 4 bases; junction bases outside the gene matches: 1. CDR3 nucleotides: TGCGCCAGCAGCTTCGACAGGGGAGAGACCCAGTACTTC. Its translation: CASSFDRGETQYF. Together with reference TRBV5-1 and TRBJ2-5, the CDR3 gives the full variable domain: KAGVTQTPRYLIKTRGQQVTLSCSPISGHRSVSWYQQTPGQGLQFLFEYFSETQRNKGNFPGRFSGRQFSNSRSEMNVSTLELGDSALYLCASSFDRGETQYFGPGTRLLVL.

This chain links TRBV4-3 with TRBJ2-1; no firm D call. V was shortened by 0 bases and J by 0 bases, with 15 bases between the two germline ends. There are 18 residues in the CDR3. Germline CDR1 is LGHNA and CDR2 is YSLEER. This CDR3 reads CASSQDSLVVGSYNEQFF. CDR3 in DNA: TGCGCCAGCAGCCAAGATTCTTTGGTGGTGGGCTCCTACAATGAGCAGTTCTTC.

The chain combines TRBV7-6 with TRBJ2-7; D unclear. V was cut by 1 base and J by 11 bases, with 15 bases left in between. CDR1 is SGHVS and CDR2 is FNYEAQ in the germline V gene. The CDR3 is 13 residues long. The CDR3 reads CASSLGGESTEYF. CDR3 DNA: TGTGCCAGCAGCTTAGGTGGTGAAAGCACGGAGTACTTC. Full variable domain (outside the CDR3, taken from reference TRBV7-6 and TRBJ2-7): GAGVSQSPRYKVTKRGQDVALRCDPISGHVSLYWYRQALGQGPEFLTYFNYEAQQDKSGLPNDRFSAERPEGSISTLTIQRTEQRDSAMYRCASSLGGESTEYFGPGTRLTVT.